This TCR beta chain was captured in a study of Graves' ophthalmopathy and Graves' hyperthyroidism. This clonotype was picked up many times. Germline V gives CDR1 MDHEN, CDR2 SYDVKM. This CDR3 is built from 15 residues. Trimming shortened V by 4 bases and J by 1 base, and 13 bases separated the two germline ends. RNA transcripts provided the template for amplifying TCR beta CDR3 regions. First-round RT-PCR relied on HTBI primers, and a second-round multiplex PCR came next. Each CDR3 protein is one row after TCRdb ran MiXCR on the multiplex PCR reads. This sample has around 400,000 distinct CDR3 sequences, with 21% found just once.

The sample comprised peripheral blood. The chain carries TRBV28 and TRBJ2-5; D is unclear. This TCR was sampled from a woman under 30 with stable Graves' hyperthyroidism. CDR3 sequence (DNA): TGTGCCAGCAGTTCTTACGGAGCATTCCAAGAGACCCAGTACTTC. It translates to CASSSYGAFQETQYF.